The following is a TCR beta chain sequence with its context. Its cognate antigen is unknown. This CDR3 comprises 17 residues. Unmatched junction bases numbered 10, after V lost 2 bases and J lost 4 bases. CDR1 and CDR2 from the germline V gene are SGHRS and YFSETQ. This sample is drawn from a study of T-cell reconstitution after alpha-beta-depleted transplantation in children. Findings of the study overall: Newly produced T cells mostly provided counts and TCRbeta diversity after one year, as hyperexpanded clones declined. Alpha-beta T cells present about two months after transplant were reported to originate from several hundred expanded graft clones. Some patients' high day-60 TCRbeta diversity was traced to surviving recipient T cells and thymic progenitors.

This sample's TCRbeta library carried unique molecular identifier barcodes. TCRdb called the PCR reads again in MiXCR, with one record for every CDR3 protein. This table has about 400,000 distinct CDR3 sequences, roughly 15% appearing once. This chain links TRBV5-1 with TRBJ1-1, with 11 bases matching TRBD1. Specimen: PBMCs, mostly from graft donor cells, collected 360 days after TCRalphabeta/CD19-depleted stem cell transplant. The source is a boy in the first two years of life who had a stem cell transplant for Wiskott-Aldrich syndrome, so the T cells may come from the graft donor. The CDR3: CASSFRSPGTGGTEAFF. The CDR3 DNA is TGCGCCAGCAGCTTTCGAAGTCCCGGGACAGGGGGCACTGAAGCTTTCTTT.